A single sample is the source of the 5 T cell receptor beta chains below, sequenced in a study of Graves' ophthalmopathy and Graves' hyperthyroidism. RNA transcripts yielded amplified TCR beta CDR3 regions. The library came from an HTBI-primed first-round RT-PCR and a second-round multiplex PCR. TCRdb re-called the multiplex PCR reads with MiXCR, one entry per CDR3 protein. This table has under 350,000 distinct CDR3 sequences, about 17% appearing once. The source material was peripheral blood. These receptors came from an adult man with Graves' ophthalmopathy.

This clonotype has at least ten counts. The CDR3 region has the DNA TGTGCCAGCAGTTCCCCCCGCTTAGATGGCGGGACTTACGAGCAGTACTTC. Translated: CASSSPRLDGGTYEQYF. The J gene is TRBJ2-7, the V gene TRBV6-7; maybe TRBD2 (6 bases). TRBV6-7 is reported as an ORF; its role is uncertain. The germline V and J ends were trimmed by 4 bases and 4 bases, with 23 bases remaining between them. This CDR3 region has 17 residues.

This clonotype was observed many times. The V and J genes are TRBV12-3 or TRBV12-4 and TRBJ1-3; D gene ambiguous. V dropped 2 bases and J dropped 4 bases, with 9 bases sitting between them. CDR3 length equals 14 residues. DNA for the CDR3: TGTGCCAGCAGTTTAAGTCGAAAAGGAAACACCATATATTTT. This translates into CASSLSRKGNTIYF.

This clonotype was seen at least ten times. The chain has TRBV7-9 and TRBJ2-5; no definite D call. Per the germline V gene, CDR1 is SEHNR and CDR2 is FQNEAQ (reference sequence). The CDR3 is 13 amino acids. V dropped 4 bases and J dropped 4 bases, with 10 bases sitting between them. CDR3 amino acids: CASSSPLTETQYF. CDR3 DNA sequence: TGTGCCAGCAGCTCGCCGTTGACAGAGACCCAGTACTTC.

The chain employs TRBV10-3 and TRBJ2-5, with TRBD2 matching 7 bases. V was clipped by 6 bases and J by 5 bases; unmatched bases: 12. This CDR3 has 15 residues. Germline CDR1 and CDR2: ENHRY and SYGVKD. The CDR3 DNA reads as TGTGCCATCAGCAAGGGACTAACAGCTGGGGAGACCCAGTACTTC. This sequence encodes CAISKGLTAGETQYF.

This clonotype was recorded at least ten times. V is TRBV24-1 and J is TRBJ1-2; D is undetermined. Germline V CDR1 and CDR2: KGHDR, SFDVKD. The CDR3 length is 13 residues. Trimming cost V 0 bases and J 6 bases, with 7 bases left between them. As DNA, the CDR3 is TGTGCCACCAGTGATTTGTCGCAGAATGGCTACACCTTC. Amino acid sequence: CATSDLSQNGYTF.